This TCR beta chain emerged from a study of shared clonotypes between healthy human individuals. Study-wide findings and caveats: Sampling covered blood only; tissue repertoires likely differ. Sharing across four donors was highest in naive CD4 (around 5%) and lowest in memory CD8 (approximately 0.4%).

Several immunoSEQ plates held equal portions of the genomic DNA taken from each subset. TCRdb's copy holds only in-frame clones and misses some; the assay was immunoSEQ multiplex PCR. This sample yields roughly 1,500,000 clones, of which approximately 98% are seen a single time; approximately 0.44% belongs to the top ten. Participating donors were healthy, HIV-negative adults free of recent acute infections or vaccinations. Note on this clone: Antigen unknown.

The V gene end was trimmed by 6 bases and the J gene end by 6 bases; junction bases not matched to a gene: 10. The CDR3 contains 15 residues. Germline CDR1 reads KGHSH; CDR2 reads LQKENI. The clonotype was recovered from a young man in good health. The sequencing sample was made of naive CD4+ T cells sorted from blood. Described subset: CD45RA+ positively selected. V and J are TRBV18 and TRBJ2-1, with TRBD2 matching over 8 bases. The chain's CDR3 is CASSHRAGGPNEQFF. The CDR3 DNA reads as TGTGCCAGCTCCCATAGGGCGGGAGGCCCCAATGAGCAGTTCTTC. Full variable domain (missing parts from reference TRBV18 and TRBJ2-1): NAGVMQNPRHLVRRRGQEARLRCSPMKGHSHVYWYRQLPEEGLKFMVYLQKENIIDESGMPKERFSAEFPKEGPSILRIQQVVRGDSAAYFCASSHRAGGPNEQFFGPGTRLTVL.